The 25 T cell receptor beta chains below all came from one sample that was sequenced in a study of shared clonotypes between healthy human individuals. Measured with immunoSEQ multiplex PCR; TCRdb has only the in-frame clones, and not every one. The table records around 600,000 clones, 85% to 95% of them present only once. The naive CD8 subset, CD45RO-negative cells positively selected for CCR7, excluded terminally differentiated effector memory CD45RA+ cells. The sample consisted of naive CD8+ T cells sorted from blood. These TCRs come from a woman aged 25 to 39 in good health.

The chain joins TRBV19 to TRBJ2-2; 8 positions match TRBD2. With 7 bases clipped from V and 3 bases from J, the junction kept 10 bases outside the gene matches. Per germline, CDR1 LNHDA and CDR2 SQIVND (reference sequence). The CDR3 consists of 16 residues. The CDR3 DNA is TGTGCCAGTATAGAGACTAGCGTTAGTTACACCGGGGAGCTGTTTTTT. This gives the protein CASIETSVSYTGELFF.

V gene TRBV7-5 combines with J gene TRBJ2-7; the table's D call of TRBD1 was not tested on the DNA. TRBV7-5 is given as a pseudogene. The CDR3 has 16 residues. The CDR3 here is CVRSSYTDRASYEQYF. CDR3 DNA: TGTGTCAGAAGCTCCTACACAGACAGGGCTTCCTACGAGCAGTACTTC.

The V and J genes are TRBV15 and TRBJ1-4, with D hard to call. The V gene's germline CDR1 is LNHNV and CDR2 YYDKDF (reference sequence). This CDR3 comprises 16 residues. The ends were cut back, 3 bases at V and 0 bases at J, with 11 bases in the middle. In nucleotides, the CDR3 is TGTGCCACCAGCAGGACCCGACGGGCAACTAATGAAAAACTGTTTTTT. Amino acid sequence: CATSRTRRATNEKLFF.

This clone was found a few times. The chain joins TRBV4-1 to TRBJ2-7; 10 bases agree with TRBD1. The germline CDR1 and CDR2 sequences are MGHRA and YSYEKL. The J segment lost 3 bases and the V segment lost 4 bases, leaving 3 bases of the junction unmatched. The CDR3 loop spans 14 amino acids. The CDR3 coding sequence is TGCGCCAGCAGCCCCGGGACAGGGGTCTACGAGCAGTACTTC. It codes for CASSPGTGVYEQYF.

The CDR3 sequence is CASSQGGLAGGSSSYEQYF. In DNA, the CDR3 is TGTGCCAGCAGCCAGGGAGGACTAGCGGGAGGGTCATCCTCCTACGAGCAGTACTTC. This rearrangement joins TRBV4-2 to TRBJ2-5; 15 bases agree with TRBD2. With the DNA end fitting TRBJ2-7 better, the J assignment may be wrong. The CDR3 runs 19 residues. Looked up from germline, CDR1 is LGHNA and CDR2 is YNFKEQ.

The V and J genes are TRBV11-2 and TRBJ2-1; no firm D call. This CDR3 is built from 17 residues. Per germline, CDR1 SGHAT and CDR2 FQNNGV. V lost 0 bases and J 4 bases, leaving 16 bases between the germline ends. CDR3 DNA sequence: TGTGCCAGCAGCTTAGATCAGGTACATCCCCCATACAATGAGCAGTTCTTC. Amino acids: CASSLDQVHPPYNEQFF.

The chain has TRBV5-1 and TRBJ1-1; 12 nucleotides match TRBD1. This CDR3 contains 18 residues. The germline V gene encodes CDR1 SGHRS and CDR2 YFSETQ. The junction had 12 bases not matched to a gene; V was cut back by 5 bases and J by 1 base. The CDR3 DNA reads TGCGCCAGCAGACACGCCCCGGGACAGGGGGCTTGGAACACTGAAGCTTTCTTT. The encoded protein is CASRHAPGQGAWNTEAFF.

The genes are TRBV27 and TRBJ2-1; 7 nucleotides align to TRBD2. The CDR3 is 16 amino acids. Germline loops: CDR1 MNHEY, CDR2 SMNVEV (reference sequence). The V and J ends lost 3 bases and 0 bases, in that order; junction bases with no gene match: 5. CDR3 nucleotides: TGTGCCAGCAGTTTTAGTGCGGGAGTCTCCTACAATGAGCAGTTCTTC. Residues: CASSFSAGVSYNEQFF.

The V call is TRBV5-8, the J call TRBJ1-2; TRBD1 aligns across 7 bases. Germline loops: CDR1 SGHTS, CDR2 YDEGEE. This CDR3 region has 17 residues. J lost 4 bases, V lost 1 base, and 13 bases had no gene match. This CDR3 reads CASSLRTGHREAYGYTF. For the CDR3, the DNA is TGTGCCAGCAGCTTGAGGACAGGCCACCGGGAAGCCTATGGCTACACCTTC.

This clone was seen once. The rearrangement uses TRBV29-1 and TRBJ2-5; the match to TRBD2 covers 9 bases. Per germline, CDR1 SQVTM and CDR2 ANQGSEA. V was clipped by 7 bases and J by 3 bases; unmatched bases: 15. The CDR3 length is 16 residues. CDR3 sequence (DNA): TGCAGCGCCTGGGATAACTCGGGACTAGCAGAAGAGACCCAGTACTTC. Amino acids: CSAWDNSGLAEETQYF.

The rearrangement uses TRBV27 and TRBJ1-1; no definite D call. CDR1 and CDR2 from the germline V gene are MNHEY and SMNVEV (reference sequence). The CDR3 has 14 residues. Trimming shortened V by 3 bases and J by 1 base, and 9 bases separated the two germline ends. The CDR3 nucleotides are TGTGCCAGCAGTTTGGGTCTTCCGAACACTGAAGCTTTCTTT. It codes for CASSLGLPNTEAFF.

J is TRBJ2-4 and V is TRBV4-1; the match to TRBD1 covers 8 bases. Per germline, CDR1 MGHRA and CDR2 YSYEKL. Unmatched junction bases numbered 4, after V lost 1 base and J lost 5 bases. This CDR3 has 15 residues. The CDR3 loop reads CASSQVATGENIQYF. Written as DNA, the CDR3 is TGCGCCAGCAGCCAAGTCGCGACAGGGGAAAACATTCAGTACTTC.

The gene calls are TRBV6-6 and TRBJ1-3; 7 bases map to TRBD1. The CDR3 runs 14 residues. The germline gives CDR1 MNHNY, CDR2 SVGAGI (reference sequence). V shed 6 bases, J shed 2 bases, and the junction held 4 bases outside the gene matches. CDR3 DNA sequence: TGTGCCAGCAGAACAGGGGAAACTGGAAACACCATATATTTT. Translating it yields CASRTGETGNTIYF.

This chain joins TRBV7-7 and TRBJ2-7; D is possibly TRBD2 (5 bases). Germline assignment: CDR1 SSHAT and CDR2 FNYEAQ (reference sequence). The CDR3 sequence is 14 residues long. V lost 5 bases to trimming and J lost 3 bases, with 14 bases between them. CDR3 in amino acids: CASSPRGNDYEQYF. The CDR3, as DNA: TGTGCCAGCAGCCCCCGAGGGAATGACTACGAGCAGTACTTC.

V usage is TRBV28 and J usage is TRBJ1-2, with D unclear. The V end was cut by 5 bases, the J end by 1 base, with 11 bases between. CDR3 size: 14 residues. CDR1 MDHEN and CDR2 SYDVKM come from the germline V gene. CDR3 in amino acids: CASSPNTGNYGYTF. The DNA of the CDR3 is TGTGCCAGCAGTCCGAACACGGGTAACTATGGCTACACCTTC.

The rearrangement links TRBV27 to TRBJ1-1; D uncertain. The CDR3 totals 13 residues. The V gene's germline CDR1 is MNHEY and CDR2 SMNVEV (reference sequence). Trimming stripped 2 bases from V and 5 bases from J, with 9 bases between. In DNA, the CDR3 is TGTGCCAGCAGTTTAACCGGGTTGACTGAAGCTTTCTTT. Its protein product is CASSLTGLTEAFF.

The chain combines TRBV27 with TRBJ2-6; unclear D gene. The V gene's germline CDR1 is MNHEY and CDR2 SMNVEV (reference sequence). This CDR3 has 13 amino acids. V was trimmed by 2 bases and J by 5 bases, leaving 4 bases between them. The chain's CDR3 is CASSLDRANVLTF. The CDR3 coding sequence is TGTGCCAGCAGTTTAGACAGGGCCAACGTCCTGACTTTC.

DNA for the CDR3: TGTGCCAGCAGCGCGGGAGGGGACAATGAGCAGTTCTTC. Protein product: CASSAGGDNEQFF. This chain connects TRBV5-6 to TRBJ2-1; the match to TRBD2 covers 9 bases. J gave up 5 bases and V 4 bases, and 1 base lay outside the gene matches. This CDR3 spans 13 amino acids. Looked up from germline, CDR1 is SGHDT and CDR2 is YYEEEE.

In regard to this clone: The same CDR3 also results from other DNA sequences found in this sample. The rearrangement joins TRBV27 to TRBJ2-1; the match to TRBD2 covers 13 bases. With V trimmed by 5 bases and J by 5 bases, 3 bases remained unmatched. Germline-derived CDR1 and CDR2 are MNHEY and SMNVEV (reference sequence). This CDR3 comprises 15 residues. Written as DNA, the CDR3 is TGTGCCAGCAGTCCCGGGACTAGCGGGGACAATGAGCAGTTCTTC. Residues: CASSPGTSGDNEQFF.

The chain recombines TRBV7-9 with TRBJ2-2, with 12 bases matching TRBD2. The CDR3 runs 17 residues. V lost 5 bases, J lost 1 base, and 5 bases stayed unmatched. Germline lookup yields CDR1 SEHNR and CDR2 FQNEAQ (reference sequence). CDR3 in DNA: TGTGCCAGCAGCCGAGGACTAGCGGGACTGAACACCGGGGAGCTGTTTTTT. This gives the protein CASSRGLAGLNTGELFF.

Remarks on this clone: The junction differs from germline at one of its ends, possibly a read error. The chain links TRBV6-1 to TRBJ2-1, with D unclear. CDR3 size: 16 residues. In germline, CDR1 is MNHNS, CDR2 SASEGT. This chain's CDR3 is CASREASYPLYNEQFF. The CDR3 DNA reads TGTGCCAGCAGGGAAGCTAGTTACCCCTTATACAATGAGCAGTTCTTC.

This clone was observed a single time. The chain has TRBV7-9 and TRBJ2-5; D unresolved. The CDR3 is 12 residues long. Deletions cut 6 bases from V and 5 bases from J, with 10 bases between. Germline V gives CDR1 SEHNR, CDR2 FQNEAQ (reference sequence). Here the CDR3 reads CASRSLEETQYF. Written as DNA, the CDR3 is TGTGCCAGCAGATCCCTTGAGGAGACCCAGTACTTC. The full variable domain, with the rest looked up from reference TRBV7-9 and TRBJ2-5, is DTGVSQNPRHKITKRGQNVTFRCDPISEHNRLYWYRQTLGQGPEFLTYFQNEAQLEKSRLLSDRFSAERPKGSFSTLEIQRTEQGDSAMYLCASRSLEETQYFGPGTRLLVL.

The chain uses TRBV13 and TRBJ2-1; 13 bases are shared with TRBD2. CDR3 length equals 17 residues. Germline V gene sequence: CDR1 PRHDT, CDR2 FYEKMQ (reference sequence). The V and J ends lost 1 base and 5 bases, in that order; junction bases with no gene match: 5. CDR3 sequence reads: CASSLAPGLAGDNEQFF. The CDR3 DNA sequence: TGTGCCAGCAGCTTAGCCCCCGGACTAGCGGGAGACAATGAGCAGTTCTTC.

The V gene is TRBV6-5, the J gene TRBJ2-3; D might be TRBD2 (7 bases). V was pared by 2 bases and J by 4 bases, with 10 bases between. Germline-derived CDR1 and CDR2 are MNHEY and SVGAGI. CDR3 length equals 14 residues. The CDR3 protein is CASSYGGGADTQYF. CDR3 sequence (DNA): TGTGCCAGCAGTTACGGAGGGGGGGCAGATACGCAGTATTTT.

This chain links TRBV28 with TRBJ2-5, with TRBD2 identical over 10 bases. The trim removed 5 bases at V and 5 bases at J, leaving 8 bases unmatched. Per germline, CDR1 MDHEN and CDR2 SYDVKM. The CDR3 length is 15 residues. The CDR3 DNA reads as TGTGCCAGCAGTATCGGTAGCGGGAGGCAGGAGACCCAGTACTTC. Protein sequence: CASSIGSGRQETQYF. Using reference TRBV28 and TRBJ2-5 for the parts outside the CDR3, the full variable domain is DVKVTQSSRYLVKRTGEKVFLECVQDMDHENMFWYRQDPGLGLRLIYFSYDVKMKEKGDIPEGYSVSREKKERFSLILESASTNQTSMYLCASSIGSGRQETQYFGPGTRLLVL.